This record covers a single T cell receptor beta chain. Its antigen is unknown. The data belong to a study of CD8+CD57+ T cells in acquired aplastic anemia. Study context: Mean DNA quantity obtained from sorted CD4+ and CD8+ cells was about 3 ug.

The template for TCR beta VDJ and CDR3 sequence profiling was genomic DNA. Each CDR3 protein is one row after TCRdb ran MiXCR on the reads. In the table there are around 160,000 distinct CDR3 sequences, around 48% of which are singletons. Before being chosen for sequencing, patients had shown CD8+CD57+ cell expansion by flow cytometry. Receipt of therapy had not occurred in any patient by the time of blood sampling. Germline V gives CDR1 SGHVT, CDR2 SQSDAQ. The CDR3 sequence is 12 residues long. General study points: Patients and controls shared twenty-nine CD8+ CDR3 sequences. Patients and controls had CD8+ Simpson's diversity values that were not significantly distinct.

The sample taken for sequencing was sorted CD4+, CD8+, or CD8+CD57+ T cells (not recorded which) from PBMCs. The clonotype comes from a human donor with aplastic anemia. The chain uses TRBV7-4 and TRBJ2-5; no clear D gene. The CDR3 coding sequence is TGTGCTAGAGAACCCGTCCAAGAGACCCAGTACTTC. Encoded protein: CAREPVQETQYF.